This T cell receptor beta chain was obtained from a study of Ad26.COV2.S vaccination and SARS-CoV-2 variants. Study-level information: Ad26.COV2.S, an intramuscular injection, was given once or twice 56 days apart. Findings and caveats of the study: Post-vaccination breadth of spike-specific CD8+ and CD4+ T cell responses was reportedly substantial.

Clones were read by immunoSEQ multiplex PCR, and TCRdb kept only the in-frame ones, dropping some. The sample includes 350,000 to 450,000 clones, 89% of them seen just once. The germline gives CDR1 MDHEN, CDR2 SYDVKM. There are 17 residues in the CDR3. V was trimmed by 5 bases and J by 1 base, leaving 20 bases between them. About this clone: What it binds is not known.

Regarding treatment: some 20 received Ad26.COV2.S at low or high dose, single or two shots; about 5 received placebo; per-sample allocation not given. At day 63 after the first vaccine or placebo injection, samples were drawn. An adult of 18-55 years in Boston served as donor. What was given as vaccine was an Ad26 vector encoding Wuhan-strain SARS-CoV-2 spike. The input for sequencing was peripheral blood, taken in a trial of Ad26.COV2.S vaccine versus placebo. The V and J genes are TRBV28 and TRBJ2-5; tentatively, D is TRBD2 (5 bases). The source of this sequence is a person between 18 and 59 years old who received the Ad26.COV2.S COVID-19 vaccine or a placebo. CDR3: CASSLNLVLDVQETQYF. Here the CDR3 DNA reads TGTGCCAGCAGTCTCAATCTGGTACTAGACGTCCAAGAGACCCAGTACTTC.